These 30 T cell receptor beta chains originate from one sample sequenced in a study of T cell responses to AZD1222 COVID-19 vaccine. TCRdb keeps only in-frame clones here, not all; method: immunoSEQ multiplex PCR. The sample gives 180,000 or so clones, less than 95% of which show up once; about 0.6% is in the top ten. Sequences were derived from peripheral blood, sampled on day 0 of AZD1222 vaccination. These TCRs come from an adult in good health.

The chain has TRBV19 and TRBJ1-1; D call uncertain. The CDR3 is 15 amino acids. Germline lookup yields CDR1 LNHDA and CDR2 SQIVND (reference sequence). The V gene lost 11 bases and the J gene lost 1 base, with 20 bases spanning the gap. The CDR3: CASKPFAGPNTEAFF. In nucleotides, the CDR3 is TGTGCCTCCAAGCCGTTCGCAGGCCCGAACACTGAAGCTTTCTTT.

CDR3 amino acids: CASSWDSPVTEAFF. CDR3 nucleotides: TGTGCCAGCAGCTGGGACAGCCCAGTAACTGAAGCTTTCTTT. The V gene is TRBV7-9, the J gene TRBJ1-1; 7 positions agree with TRBD1. CDR1 is SEHNR, CDR2 FQNEAQ, per germline (reference sequence). V shed 4 bases and J 5 bases; nucleotides not matched to a gene: 7. The CDR3 length is 14 residues.

This chain joins TRBV28 and TRBJ2-7; D is perhaps TRBD1 (6 bases). Germline V gene sequence: CDR1 MDHEN, CDR2 SYDVKM. CDR3 size: 14 residues. Trimming took off 5 bases at V and 5 bases at J, with 16 bases between the two ends. CDR3 bases: TGTGCCAGCAGTGAAGACAGGCGAGTGGACGAGCAGTACTTC. It translates to CASSEDRRVDEQYF.

This rearrangement joins TRBV6-5 to TRBJ1-2; D unclear. CDR1 is MNHEY and CDR2 is SVGAGI in the germline V gene. The CDR3 consists of 13 residues. V gave up 6 bases and J gave up 5 bases, with 13 bases separating them. The CDR3 nucleotides read TGTGCCAGCAGCCTAACAAGCTTGTATGGCTACACCTTC. Residues: CASSLTSLYGYTF.

V is TRBV28 and J is TRBJ1-5; D ambiguous. This CDR3 spans 14 amino acids. Germline CDR1 is MDHEN and CDR2 is SYDVKM. Trimming removed 5 bases at V and 9 bases at J, with 17 bases between. CDR3 amino acids: CASSTSVSRRPQHF. For the CDR3, the DNA is TGTGCCAGCAGTACCTCCGTGTCTCGCAGGCCCCAGCATTTT.

The chain employs TRBV18 and TRBJ2-2; D unclear. Germline assignment: CDR1 KGHSH and CDR2 LQKENI. The CDR3 is made up of 13 amino acids. V was clipped by 3 bases and J by 6 bases, with 8 bases between them. CDR3 DNA: TGTGCCAGCTCACCCCAGGAGCCCGGGGAGCTGTTTTTT. Translated, it gives CASSPQEPGELFF.

This clone was counted once. The J gene is TRBJ2-1, the V gene TRBV12-5, with D tentatively TRBD1 (6 bases). CDR1 is LGHNT and CDR2 is FRNRAP in the germline V gene. Trimming pared 7 bases from V and 6 bases from J, leaving 28 bases between. The CDR3 consists of 18 residues. The CDR3 DNA follows: TGTGCTAGTGCTGACCGTTCAAAACAGGGTGGAATTGGCAATGAGCAGTTCTTC. Amino acid sequence: CASADRSKQGGIGNEQFF. The whole variable domain, filled in from reference TRBV12-5 and TRBJ2-1, reads DARVTQTPRHKVTEMGQEVTMRCQPILGHNTVFWYRQTMMQGLELLAYFRNRAPLDDSGMPKDRFSAEMPDATLATLKIQPSEPRDSAVYFCASADRSKQGGIGNEQFFGPGTRLTVL.

The gene calls are TRBV14 and TRBJ2-1, with TRBD2 as a possible D gene (7 bases). The CDR3 spans 20 residues. Germline V gene lookup returns CDR1 SGHDN and CDR2 FVKESK. Trimming took 5 bases from V and 7 from J, leaving 33 bases between them. The CDR3 loop reads CASSETGRGFRPGGQNEQFF. DNA of the CDR3: TGTGCCAGCAGCGAAACAGGGAGGGGTTTTCGCCCGGGGGGACAAAATGAGCAGTTCTTC.

CDR3 sequence: CASSARSNTEAFF. The CDR3 coding sequence is TGTGCCAGTAGTGCCCGATCGAACACTGAAGCTTTCTTT. The V gene is TRBV19, the J gene TRBJ1-1; D uncertain. V lost 5 bases and J 1 base, leaving 8 bases between the germline ends. This CDR3 is 13 amino acids long. Germline lookup yields CDR1 LNHDA and CDR2 SQIVND (reference sequence).

As to this clone: Within the sample, other DNA sequences also encode this same CDR3. The chain combines TRBV28 with TRBJ1-1, with 7 positions matching TRBD1. Looked up from germline, CDR1 is MDHEN and CDR2 is SYDVKM. This CDR3 has 15 residues. V was pared by 2 bases and J by 2 bases, with 5 bases of the junction left unmatched. The CDR3 protein is CASSLPRGGNTEAFF. The CDR3 DNA sequence: TGTGCCAGCAGTTTACCCAGGGGGGGCAACACTGAAGCTTTCTTT. The variable domain in full, with the rest retrieved from reference TRBV28 and TRBJ1-1, is DVKVTQSSRYLVKRTGEKVFLECVQDMDHENMFWYRQDPGLGLRLIYFSYDVKMKEKGDIPEGYSVSREKKERFSLILESASTNQTSMYLCASSLPRGGNTEAFFGQGTRLTVV.

V usage is TRBV7-3 and J usage is TRBJ1-1; D not resolved. In germline, CDR1 is SGHTA, CDR2 FQGTGA. The CDR3 extends over 14 amino acids. V was pared by 2 bases and J by 1 base, with 8 bases between. CDR3 DNA: TGTGCCAGCAGCTTATCAGCTCAGAACACTGAAGCTTTCTTT. Encoded protein: CASSLSAQNTEAFF. The full variable domain, rest sourced from reference TRBV7-3 and TRBJ1-1, is GAGVSQTPSNKVTEKGKYVELRCDPISGHTALYWYRQSLGQGPEFLIYFQGTGAADDSGLPNDRFFAVRPEGSVSTLKIQRTERGDSAVYLCASSLSAQNTEAFFGQGTRLTVV.

This clone was found once. V gene TRBV7-3 combines with J gene TRBJ2-1; possibly TRBD1 for D (7 bases). V lost 2 bases, J lost 4 bases, and 24 bases lay in between. The CDR3 runs 19 residues. CDR1 is SGHTA, CDR2 FQGTGA, per germline. CDR3 sequence: CASSLSFQGVSSGYNEQFF. The CDR3 nucleotides are TGTGCCAGCAGCTTATCGTTCCAGGGGGTATCGAGCGGGTACAATGAGCAGTTCTTC.

V is TRBV10-3 and J is TRBJ2-1; 11 positions agree with TRBD1. The V and J ends lost 5 bases and 10 bases, in that order; junction bases with no gene match: 4. The CDR3 is 13 residues long. Looked up from germline, CDR1 is ENHRY and CDR2 is SYGVKD. The CDR3 loop is CAISTGQGEEQFF. The CDR3 DNA reads TGTGCCATCAGTACGGGACAGGGGGAAGAGCAGTTCTTC.

The chain has TRBV30 and TRBJ2-6; D is perhaps TRBD1 (6 bases). The germline V gene has CDR1 GTSNPN and CDR2 SVGIG (reference sequence). The CDR3 runs to 14 residues. The ends were cut back, 1 base at V and 4 bases at J, with 8 bases in the middle. CDR3 residues: CAWSAGAGANVLTF. The CDR3 region has the DNA TGTGCCTGGAGTGCAGGGGCCGGGGCCAACGTCCTGACTTTC.

This sequence joins TRBV6-1 and TRBJ1-1, with D hard to call. Trimming left V 1 base short and J 1 base short, with 4 bases between. The CDR3 is 13 amino acids. Germline CDR1 and CDR2: MNHNS and SASEGT. The CDR3 protein is CASSEVGNTEAFF. The CDR3 region has the DNA TGTGCCAGCAGTGAAGTAGGGAACACTGAAGCTTTCTTT.

This clone was detected only a few times. Different DNA sequences within this sample yield the same CDR3. The V and J genes are TRBV20-1 and TRBJ1-2; D gene unclear. The CDR3 has 11 amino acids. The germline gives CDR1 DFQATT, CDR2 SNEGSKA (reference sequence). Deletions cut 0 bases from V and 7 bases from J, with 6 bases between. The CDR3 nucleotides read TGCAGTGCTAGAGACCGGGGTGGCTACACCTTC. It is translated as CSARDRGGYTF.

The chain joins TRBV7-2 to TRBJ2-1; D not certain. The CDR3 loop spans 14 amino acids. Trimming pared 3 bases from V and 7 bases from J, leaving 13 bases between. Germline-derived CDR1 and CDR2 are SGHTA and FQGNSA. CDR3 sequence: CASSFDINANEQFF. The CDR3 DNA is TGTGCCAGCAGCTTTGACATCAACGCTAATGAGCAGTTCTTC.

V gene TRBV9 combines with J gene TRBJ2-2; maybe TRBD2 (5 bases). V lost 0 bases and J lost 4, with 13 bases in between. Germline-derived CDR1 and CDR2 are SGDLS and YYNGEE. CDR3 length: 16 residues. CDR3 nucleotide sequence: TGTGCCAGCAGCGTAGCGCGTGGAGGAACCACCGGGGAGCTGTTTTTT. This sequence encodes CASSVARGGTTGELFF.

The J gene is TRBJ1-4, the V gene TRBV6-5; perhaps TRBD1 as D (6 bases). The V gene's germline CDR1 is MNHEY and CDR2 SVGAGI. V lost 2 bases, J lost 6 bases, and 10 bases lay in between. The CDR3 has 14 residues. The CDR3 bases are TGTGCCAGCAGTTACGGGGGGGCTCATGAAAAACTGTTTTTT. Its translation is CASSYGGAHEKLFF.

J is TRBJ2-7 and V is TRBV3-1 (or the pseudogene TRBV3-2); a weak D match, TRBD1 (6 bases). Trimming pared 2 bases from V and 2 bases from J, leaving 10 bases between. CDR3 length: 14 residues. Germline loops: CDR1 LGHDT, CDR2 YNNKEL (reference sequence). The CDR3 loop is CASSQPGQPYEQYF. CDR3 DNA sequence: TGTGCCAGCAGCCAACCCGGACAGCCCTACGAGCAGTACTTC.

The chain uses TRBV5-1 and TRBJ2-5; TRBD2 might be the D (6 bases). Trimming took 0 bases from V and 3 from J, leaving 9 bases between them. The CDR3 runs 14 residues. From germline, CDR1 is SGHRS and CDR2 YFSETQ. The CDR3 DNA follows: TGCGCCAGCAGCTTGGGGCGGGGAAAAGAGACCCAGTACTTC. This codes for CASSLGRGKETQYF.

V and J are TRBV27 and TRBJ2-7, with 7 bases aligning to TRBD2. Germline loops: CDR1 MNHEY, CDR2 SMNVEV (reference sequence). This CDR3 comprises 13 residues. V dropped 2 bases and J dropped 4; count of bases not matched to a gene: 2. DNA for the CDR3: TGTGCCAGCAGTTTAAAGCGGGAATACGAGCAGTACTTC. It is translated as CASSLKREYEQYF.

V is TRBV7-9 and J is TRBJ1-3; D remains ambiguous. CDR3 length: 14 residues. Trimming left V 3 bases short and J 4 bases short, with 10 bases between. Germline V gene data show CDR1 as SEHNR and CDR2 as FQNEAQ (reference sequence). The CDR3 protein is CASSFALEGNTIYF. The CDR3 coding sequence is TGTGCCAGCAGCTTTGCCCTGGAGGGAAACACCATATATTTT. Full variable domain (missing parts from reference TRBV7-9 and TRBJ1-3): DTGVSQNPRHKITKRGQNVTFRCDPISEHNRLYWYRQTLGQGPEFLTYFQNEAQLEKSRLLSDRFSAERPKGSFSTLEIQRTEQGDSAMYLCASSFALEGNTIYFGEGSWLTVV.

The rearrangement joins TRBV7-2 to TRBJ2-1; D is ambiguous. V was shortened by 5 bases and J by 5 bases, with 16 bases between the two germline ends. The CDR3 has 15 amino acids. CDR1 is SGHTA, CDR2 FQGNSA, per germline. The CDR3 bases are TGTGCCAGCAGCCCCGCCGGTCCCCGTGACAATGAGCAGTTCTTC. Translation: CASSPAGPRDNEQFF.

Only a few counts were recorded for this clone. The CDR3: CASGDGVNTGELFF. CDR3 coding DNA: TGTGCCAGCGGGGACGGGGTCAACACCGGGGAGCTGTTTTTT. The rearrangement joins TRBV7-3 to TRBJ2-2; D is perhaps TRBD1 or TRBD2 (5 bases each). This CDR3 has 14 amino acids. CDR1 is SGHTA and CDR2 is FQGTGA in the germline V gene. V lost 8 bases, J lost 2 bases, and 12 bases lay in between.

The chain couples TRBV28 to TRBJ1-5, with D perhaps matching TRBD1 (5 bases). Trimming cost V 10 bases and J 4 bases, with 17 bases left between them. This CDR3 spans 14 amino acids. Germline CDR1 and CDR2: MDHEN and SYDVKM. CDR3 bases: TGTGCCACCACAGCCGGGACGAGAAATCAGCCCCAGCATTTT. Its translation: CATTAGTRNQPQHF.

The gene calls are TRBV7-8 and TRBJ1-1; D ambiguous. Germline CDR1 reads SGHVS; CDR2 reads FQNEAQ. The V and J ends lost 6 bases and 0 bases respectively, with 5 bases between them. CDR3 length: 12 residues. This chain's CDR3 is CASRELNTEAFF. The CDR3 region has the DNA TGTGCCAGCAGGGAGTTGAACACTGAAGCTTTCTTT.

J is TRBJ1-5 and V is TRBV28, with 7 bases fitting TRBD1. The germline V gene encodes CDR1 MDHEN and CDR2 SYDVKM. The CDR3 length is 17 residues. J lost 6 bases, V lost 5 bases, and 16 bases had no gene match. The CDR3 spells CASSELSGQARGQPQHF. The DNA of the CDR3 is TGTGCCAGCAGTGAATTGAGTGGACAGGCAAGGGGTCAGCCCCAGCATTTT.

The gene calls are TRBV30 and TRBJ1-4; maybe TRBD1 (5 bases). The germline gives CDR1 GTSNPN, CDR2 SVGIG (reference sequence). The ends were cut back, 0 bases at V and 4 bases at J, with 9 bases in the middle. The CDR3 consists of 14 residues. CDR3 sequence reads: CAWSVLDSNEKLFF. The CDR3 DNA follows: TGTGCCTGGAGTGTACTAGACAGTAATGAAAAACTGTTTTTT. Full variable domain (missing parts from reference TRBV30 and TRBJ1-4): SQTIHQWPATLVQPVGSPLSLECTVEGTSNPNLYWYRQAAGRGLQLLFYSVGIGQISSEVPQNLSASRPQDRQFILSSKKLLLSDSGFYLCAWSVLDSNEKLFFGSGTQLSVL.

The chain recombines TRBV4-1 with TRBJ2-2; D might be TRBD2 (6 bases). The germline V gene encodes CDR1 MGHRA and CDR2 YSYEKL. The V gene lost 4 bases and the J gene lost 1 base, with 19 bases spanning the gap. The CDR3 extends over 18 amino acids. CDR3 in DNA: TGCGCCAGCAGCCTTTCCCCGTGGCCAGCGGGGAACACCGGGGAGCTGTTTTTT. Translated, it gives CASSLSPWPAGNTGELFF.